This T cell receptor (beta chain) appears in the sequencing data of a study of CD8 T cells in ankylosing spondylitis. Regarding the study as a whole: Several of the motif variants were reported before in synovial fluid and blood from reactive arthritis.

This CDR3 is 11 amino acids long. In germline, CDR1 is SQVTM, CDR2 ANQGSEA. Between the trimmed V and J ends, which lost 4 bases and 8 bases, there was a span of 8 bases. TCRdb analysed the 5' RACE reads with MiXCR anew, one entry per CDR3 protein. The table records around 250,000 distinct CDR3 sequences, approximately 11% of them present only once. This clonotype was observed at least ten times. The antigen remains undetermined. This TCR derives from a male donor with ankylosing spondylitis or in good health (not recorded which). The sample taken for sequencing was blood, either unsorted or a sorted T cell fraction (not recorded which). This sequence joins TRBV29-1 and TRBJ2-2; D remains ambiguous. As DNA, the CDR3 is TGCAGCGTTGTCAAGTATGGGGAGCTGTTTTTT. This sequence encodes CSVVKYGELFF.